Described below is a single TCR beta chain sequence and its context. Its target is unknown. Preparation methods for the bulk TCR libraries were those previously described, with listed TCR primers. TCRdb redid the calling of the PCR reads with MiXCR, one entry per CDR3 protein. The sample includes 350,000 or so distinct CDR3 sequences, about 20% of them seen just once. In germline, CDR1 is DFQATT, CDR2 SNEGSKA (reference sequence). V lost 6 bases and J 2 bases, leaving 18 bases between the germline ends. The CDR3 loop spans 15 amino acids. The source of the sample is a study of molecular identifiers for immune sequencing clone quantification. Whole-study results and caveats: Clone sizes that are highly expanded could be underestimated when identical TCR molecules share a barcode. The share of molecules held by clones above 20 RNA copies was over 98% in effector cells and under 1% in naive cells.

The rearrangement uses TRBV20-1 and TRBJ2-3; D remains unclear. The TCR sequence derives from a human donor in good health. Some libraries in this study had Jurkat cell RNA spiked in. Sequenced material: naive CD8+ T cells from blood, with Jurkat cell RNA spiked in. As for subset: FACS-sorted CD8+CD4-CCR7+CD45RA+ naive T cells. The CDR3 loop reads CSAPDLNLDTDTQYF. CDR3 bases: TGCAGTGCCCCCGACCTAAACCTCGACACAGATACGCAGTATTTT.